This T cell receptor (beta chain) stems from a study of blood T cell repertoires in COVID-19. Whole-study context: The United States, Italy and Spain were the sources of the acute and convalescent COVID-19 samples. T cells, B-cell-depleted T cells, or PBMCs supplied cDNA or gDNA.

V shed 2 bases and J shed 3 bases, with 7 bases lying between them. Germline assignment: CDR1 LGHNA and CDR2 YNFKEQ. CDR3 length: 13 residues. Under the authors' procedure: Reference gene primer amplification gave nucleated cell count estimates. Sequenced by immunoSEQ multiplex PCR; TCRdb stores in-frame clones only, minus some. D and trimming come from the DNA, and the V and J calls and clone size come from that table. This table holds just over 25,000 clones, 70% to 90% found once. The chain is built from TRBV4-2 and TRBJ2-5; the D is unclear. The sample taken for sequencing was peripheral blood. The sequence was obtained from a man between 65 and 85 years old with acute or convalescent COVID-19. The CDR3 DNA follows: TGTGCCAGCAGCCAAAATCCAGAAGAGACCCAGTACTTC. Its protein product is CASSQNPEETQYF.